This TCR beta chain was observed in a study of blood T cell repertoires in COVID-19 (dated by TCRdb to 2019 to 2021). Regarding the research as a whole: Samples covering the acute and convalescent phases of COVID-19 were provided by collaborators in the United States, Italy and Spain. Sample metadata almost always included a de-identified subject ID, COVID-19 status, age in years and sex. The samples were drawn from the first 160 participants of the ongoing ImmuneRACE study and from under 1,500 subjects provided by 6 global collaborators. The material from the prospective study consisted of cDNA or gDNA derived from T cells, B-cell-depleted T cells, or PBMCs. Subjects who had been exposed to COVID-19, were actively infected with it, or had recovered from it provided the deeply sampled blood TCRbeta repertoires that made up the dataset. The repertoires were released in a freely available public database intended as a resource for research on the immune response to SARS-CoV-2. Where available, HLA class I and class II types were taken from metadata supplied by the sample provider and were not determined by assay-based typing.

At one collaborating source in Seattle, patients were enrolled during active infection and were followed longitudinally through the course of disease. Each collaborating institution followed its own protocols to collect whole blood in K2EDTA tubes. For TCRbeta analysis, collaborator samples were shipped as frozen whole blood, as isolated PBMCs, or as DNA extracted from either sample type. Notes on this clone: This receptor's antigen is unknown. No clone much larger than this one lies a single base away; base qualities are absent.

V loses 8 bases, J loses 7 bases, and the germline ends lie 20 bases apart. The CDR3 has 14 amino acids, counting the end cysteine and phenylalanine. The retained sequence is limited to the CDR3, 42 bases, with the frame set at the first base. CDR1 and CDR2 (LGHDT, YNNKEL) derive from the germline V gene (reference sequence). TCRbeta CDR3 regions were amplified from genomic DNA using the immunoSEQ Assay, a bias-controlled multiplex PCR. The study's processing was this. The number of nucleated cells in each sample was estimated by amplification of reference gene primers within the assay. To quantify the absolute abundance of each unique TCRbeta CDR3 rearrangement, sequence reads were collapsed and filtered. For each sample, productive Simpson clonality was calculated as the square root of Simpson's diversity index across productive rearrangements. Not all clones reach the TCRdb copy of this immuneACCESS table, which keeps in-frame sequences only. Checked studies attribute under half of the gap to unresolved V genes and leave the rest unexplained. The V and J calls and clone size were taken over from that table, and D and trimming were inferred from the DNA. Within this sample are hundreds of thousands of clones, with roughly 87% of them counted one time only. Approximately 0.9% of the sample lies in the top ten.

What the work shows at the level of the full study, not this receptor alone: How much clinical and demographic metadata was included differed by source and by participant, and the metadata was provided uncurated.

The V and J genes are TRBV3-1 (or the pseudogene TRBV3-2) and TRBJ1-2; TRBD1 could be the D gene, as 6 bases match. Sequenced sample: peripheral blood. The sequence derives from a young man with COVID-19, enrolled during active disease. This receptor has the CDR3 CASVGQGRRVGYTF. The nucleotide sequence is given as TGTGCCAGCGTGGGGCAGGGGCGCAGGGTTGGCTACACCTTC.